Following are 16 T cell receptor beta chains from one sample sequenced in a study of blood T cell repertoires in COVID-19. Only in-frame clones appear in the TCRdb table, and some are missing; sequencing was by immunoSEQ multiplex PCR. The table lists 350,000 to 550,000 clones, around 89% of them singletons. Sequenced material: PBMCs or T cells enriched from blood (not recorded which). The receptors come from a man aged 25 to 40 who had recovered from COVID-19.

The rearrangement joins TRBV18 to TRBJ1-1; no firm D call. This CDR3 spans 13 amino acids. The V and J ends lost 5 bases and 1 base respectively, with 8 bases between them. CDR1 KGHSH and CDR2 LQKENI come from the germline V gene. CDR3 nucleotide sequence: TGTGCCAGCTCATCTGGGCAGAACACTGAAGCTTTCTTT. This translates into CASSSGQNTEAFF.

The rearrangement uses TRBV7-9 and TRBJ1-6, with D possibly TRBD1 on 5 matching bases. Germline CDR1 reads SEHNR; CDR2 reads FQNEAQ (reference sequence). Deletions cut 5 bases from V and 10 bases from J, with 12 bases between. This CDR3 is built from 13 residues. Written as DNA, the CDR3 is TGTGCCAGCAGCGTCAGGGTTAGCTCACCCCTCCACTTT. It specifies CASSVRVSSPLHF.

The CDR3 DNA sequence: TGTGCCACCAGTCGGAGGACTAGCACAGATACGCAGTATTTT. Amino acids: CATSRRTSTDTQYF. The V gene is TRBV24-1, the J gene TRBJ2-3, with D possibly being TRBD2 (5 bases). V lost 6 bases to trimming and J lost 0 bases, with 9 bases between them. Germline V CDR1 and CDR2: KGHDR, SFDVKD. There are 14 residues in the CDR3.

This clone turned up a few times. V usage is TRBV5-1 and J usage is TRBJ1-1; possibly TRBD1 for D (5 bases). This CDR3 spans 14 amino acids. Deletions cut 0 bases from V and 4 bases from J, with 10 bases between. CDR1 SGHRS and CDR2 YFSETQ come from the germline V gene. Here the CDR3 reads CASSLAGGGTEAFF. The CDR3 coding sequence is TGCGCCAGCAGCTTGGCGGGGGGTGGCACTGAAGCTTTCTTT.

CDR3 in DNA: TGTGCCAGCAGCTCTTTCAGGGGCTACGAGCAGTACTTC. This encodes CASSSFRGYEQYF. The V and J genes are TRBV11-2 and TRBJ2-7; maybe TRBD1 (6 bases). Germline V gene sequence: CDR1 SGHAT, CDR2 FQNNGV. The V and J ends lost 4 bases and 3 bases respectively, with 10 bases between them. This CDR3 region has 13 residues. Full variable domain (rest looked up from reference TRBV11-2 and TRBJ2-7): EAGVAQSPRYKIIEKRQSVAFWCNPISGHATLYWYQQILGQGPKLLIQFQNNGVVDDSQLPKDRFSAERLKGVDSTLKIQPAKLEDSAVYLCASSSFRGYEQYFGPGTRLTVT.

The chain recombines TRBV19 with TRBJ2-5, with D perhaps TRBD2 (6 bases). Germline values: CDR1 LNHDA, CDR2 SQIVND (reference sequence). The germline V and J ends were trimmed by 6 bases and 7 bases, with 9 bases remaining between them. CDR3 length: 11 amino acids. The CDR3 loop reads CASSEGGTQYF. Written as DNA, the CDR3 is TGTGCCAGTAGCGAGGGAGGGACCCAGTACTTC.

The J gene is TRBJ2-5, the V gene TRBV9; 10 bases align to TRBD2. CDR1 SGDLS and CDR2 YYNGEE come from the germline V gene. The CDR3 is 16 amino acids. J was trimmed by 2 bases and V by 3 bases; bases with no gene match: 7. The CDR3 DNA follows: TGTGCCAGCAGCGGGCGACTAGCGGGTCCGCAAGAGACCCAGTACTTC. Translated: CASSGRLAGPQETQYF.

The V and J genes are TRBV29-1 and TRBJ2-5; 11 positions match TRBD2. The junction had 6 bases not matched to a gene; V was cut back by 4 bases and J by 2 bases. Germline V lookup: CDR1 SQVTM, CDR2 ANQGSEA. The CDR3 spans 15 residues. In nucleotides, the CDR3 is TGCAGCGTTGGGGTTCTAGCGGGAGGTCAAGAGACCCAGTACTTC. As protein: CSVGVLAGGQETQYF.

The chain carries TRBV30 and TRBJ1-5; no clear D gene. The germline V gene has CDR1 GTSNPN and CDR2 SVGIG (reference sequence). V was clipped by 2 bases and J by 3 bases, with 8 bases between them. The CDR3 has 13 amino acids. The CDR3 here is CAWSPQNNQPQHF. The CDR3 DNA sequence: TGTGCCTGGAGTCCACAGAACAATCAGCCCCAGCATTTT.

The chain couples TRBV28 to TRBJ1-5, with D maybe TRBD1 (6 bases). The CDR3 is made up of 18 amino acids. Germline values: CDR1 MDHEN, CDR2 SYDVKM. V shed 8 bases and J shed 0 bases, with 23 bases lying between them. CDR3 sequence reads: CASWPEDSRSYSNQPQHF. CDR3 in DNA: TGTGCCAGCTGGCCCGAGGACAGCAGATCATATAGCAATCAGCCCCAGCATTTT.

The chain links TRBV4-1 to TRBJ2-5; 8 bases match TRBD2. Germline assignment: CDR1 MGHRA and CDR2 YSYEKL. With V trimmed by 2 bases and J by 1 base, 9 bases remained unmatched. The CDR3 loop spans 17 amino acids. CDR3 sequence (DNA): TGCGCCAGCAGCCAATCCCCGACTAGCGAGGGCCAAGAGACCCAGTACTTC. The encoded protein is CASSQSPTSEGQETQYF.

This rearrangement joins TRBV9 to TRBJ2-6; a possible D gene is TRBD1 (6 bases). Per the germline V gene, CDR1 is SGDLS and CDR2 is YYNGEE. The CDR3 has 14 amino acids. V dropped 3 bases and J dropped 2 bases, with 6 bases sitting between them. The CDR3 DNA follows: TGTGCCAGCAGCGAGGGGGCTGGGGCCAACGTCCTGACTTTC. Its protein product is CASSEGAGANVLTF. Based on the CDR3 plus reference TRBV9 and TRBJ2-6, the full variable domain is DSGVTQTPKHLITATGQRVTLRCSPRSGDLSVYWYQQSLDQGLQFLIQYYNGEERAKGNILERFSAQQFPDLHSELNLSSLELGDSALYFCASSEGAGANVLTFGAGSRLTVL.

This sequence joins TRBV30 and TRBJ2-3; 11 nucleotides line up with TRBD1. The V gene's germline CDR1 is GTSNPN and CDR2 SVGIG (reference sequence). V shed 3 bases and J 5 bases; nucleotides not matched to a gene: 10. CDR3 length: 16 amino acids. The CDR3: CAWSKGTGGIRDTQYF. DNA for the CDR3: TGTGCCTGGAGCAAGGGGACAGGGGGGATAAGAGATACGCAGTATTTT.

This clone was counted a single time. The V call is TRBV18, the J call TRBJ2-1, with 7 bases identical to TRBD1. Germline lookup yields CDR1 KGHSH and CDR2 LQKENI. Germline trimming cut 4 bases from V and 4 bases from J; bases unmatched to any gene: 4. The CDR3 has 14 residues. The CDR3 is CASSLGTEYNEQFF. In DNA, the CDR3 is TGTGCCAGCTCACTTGGGACAGAATACAATGAGCAGTTCTTC.

The genes are TRBV19 and TRBJ2-7, with 7 positions matching TRBD2. The CDR3 contains 16 residues. With 5 bases clipped from V and 4 bases from J, the junction kept 14 bases outside the gene matches. Germline lookup yields CDR1 LNHDA and CDR2 SQIVND (reference sequence). Here the CDR3 reads CASSSTGGSQYYEQYF. CDR3 coding DNA: TGTGCCAGTAGTTCCACCGGCGGGAGCCAGTATTACGAGCAGTACTTC.

The CDR3 loop is CATSPGQFRGQYF. In DNA, the CDR3 is TGTGCCACCAGCCCGGGACAATTTAGGGGGCAGTACTTC. The V call is TRBV24-1, the J call TRBJ2-7, with D possibly matching TRBD1 (6 bases). The V end lost 7 bases, the J end lost 9 bases, and 18 bases lay between the germline ends. There are 13 residues in the CDR3. Germline-derived CDR1 and CDR2 are KGHDR and SFDVKD.